This T cell receptor (beta chain) was identified in a study of shared clonotypes between healthy human individuals. CD45RO-negative cells were positively selected for CCR7, leaving out terminally differentiated effector memory CD45RA+ cells. Every one of the donors was a Caucasian adult that lived in Nashville, Tennessee. CDR3 size: 17 residues. The ends were cut back, 2 bases at V and 5 bases at J, with 22 bases in the middle. CDR1 and CDR2 (germline): MNHEY, SMNVEV (reference sequence). The authors' processing: Junction-only sequences produced by ImmunoSEQ had no quality scores, so filtering differed. Sequencing used immunoSEQ multiplex PCR; TCRdb keeps in-frame clones, though not all of them. For V, J and clone size, that table is used; D and trimming come from the DNA. Among a few million clones listed, about 93% were seen once. Overall study results and limits: Among non-shared clonotypes, generation probabilities were lower than among those shared by all four donors.

Regarding this clone: Its antigen is unknown.

The sequenced sample consisted of naive CD8+ T cells from PBMCs. The TCR originated in a man aged 18-30 years in good health. Some clones in this sample may be carry-over from other donors' samples. The chain carries TRBV27 and TRBJ2-7, with D possibly TRBD2 on 6 matching bases. In DNA form, the CDR3 reads TGTGCCAGCAGTTTAGTTCGGCGGGGTCTAAGGTGGAACGAGCAGTACTTC. Amino acid sequence: CASSLVRRGLRWNEQYF.